The 12 T cell receptor beta chains below come from one sample, sequenced in a study of blood T cell repertoires in COVID-19. Here immunoSEQ multiplex PCR was the method, and the copy in TCRdb shows in-frame clones only, minus some. Of about 250,000 clones listed, more than 85% are singletons. Material for sequencing was PBMCs or T cells enriched from blood (not recorded which). The receptors here all came from a man aged 35 to 55 who had recovered from COVID-19.

The V gene is TRBV4-1, the J gene TRBJ2-1; the match to TRBD1 covers 8 bases. CDR3 length equals 20 residues. J was trimmed by 6 bases and V by 7 bases; bases with no gene match: 26. CDR1 MGHRA and CDR2 YSYEKL come from the germline V gene. CDR3 residues: CASTEVETGVPPWIFNEQFF. Written as DNA, the CDR3 is TGCGCCAGCACCGAAGTGGAGACAGGGGTTCCCCCCTGGATCTTCAATGAGCAGTTCTTC.

The gene calls are TRBV29-1 and TRBJ2-6; 9 positions match TRBD2. CDR1 is SQVTM, CDR2 ANQGSEA, per germline. V gave up 6 bases and J gave up 0 bases; unmatched junction bases: 9. This CDR3 region has 17 residues. The CDR3 bases are TGCAGCGTGCTCTTAGCGGGAGTAGTCTCTGGGGCCAACGTCCTGACTTTC. Protein: CSVLLAGVVSGANVLTF.

With respect to this clone: At one boundary the junction diverges from the germline segment, which might be a read error. This chain connects TRBV7-9 to TRBJ2-7, with 8 bases that match TRBD1. The CDR3 contains 11 residues. Looked up from germline, CDR1 is SEHNR and CDR2 is FQNEAQ (reference sequence). CDR3: CASSLGGQVGF. The CDR3 region has the DNA TGTGCCAGCAGCTTAGGGGGACAGGTGGGCTTC.

V is TRBV9 and J is TRBJ1-2; 11 nucleotides match TRBD1. J gave up 4 bases and V 4 bases, and 9 bases lay outside the gene matches. Looked up from germline, CDR1 is SGDLS and CDR2 is YYNGEE. The CDR3 is 16 residues long. The CDR3 loop is CASSQGPGQGVYGYTF. The DNA for the CDR3 is TGTGCCAGCAGCCAGGGCCCGGGACAGGGGGTCTATGGCTACACCTTC. Full variable domain (rest looked up from reference TRBV9 and TRBJ1-2): DSGVTQTPKHLITATGQRVTLRCSPRSGDLSVYWYQQSLDQGLQFLIQYYNGEERAKGNILERFSAQQFPDLHSELNLSSLELGDSALYFCASSQGPGQGVYGYTFGSGTRLTVV.

The chain recombines TRBV7-2 with TRBJ2-2; 11 bases are a match to TRBD2. Germline CDR1 and CDR2: SGHTA and FQGNSA. Trimming at V came to 1 base and at J to 5 bases, leaving 12 bases not matched to a gene. The CDR3 is made up of 19 amino acids. Here the CDR3 DNA reads TGTGCCAGCAGCTTAGGTCTGCCGGGACTAGCGGCTTTAACCGGGGAGCTGTTTTTT. The encoded protein is CASSLGLPGLAALTGELFF.

The chain links TRBV19 to TRBJ1-5; 9 bases agree with TRBD1. With 9 bases clipped from V and 6 bases from J, the junction kept 9 bases outside the gene matches. The V gene's germline CDR1 is LNHDA and CDR2 SQIVND (reference sequence). This CDR3 is 14 amino acids long. CDR3 in DNA: TGTGCCAGCGACCGACAGGGGGTTGCTCAGCCCCAGCATTTT. Its protein is CASDRQGVAQPQHF.

The rearrangement joins TRBV7-9 to TRBJ1-2; TRBD1 agrees at 12 bases. The junction had 17 bases not matched to a gene; V was cut back by 5 bases and J by 4 bases. Germline CDR1 is SEHNR and CDR2 is FQNEAQ (reference sequence). CDR3 length: 19 residues. CDR3 sequence: CASSTERGTGGLAGYGYTF. In nucleotides, the CDR3 is TGTGCCAGCAGCACCGAACGAGGGACAGGGGGCTTGGCGGGCTATGGCTACACCTTC.

CDR3 loop: CASSRGTTDTYNEQFF. The CDR3 DNA reads as TGTGCCAGCAGCCGAGGGACTACCGATACCTACAATGAGCAGTTCTTC. The V gene is TRBV9, the J gene TRBJ2-1, with 7 bases identical to TRBD2. Unmatched junction bases numbered 9, after V lost 4 bases and J lost 2 bases. Germline CDR1 and CDR2: SGDLS and YYNGEE. The CDR3 contains 16 residues.

The chain has TRBV15 and TRBJ1-5; D possibly corresponds to TRBD1 (6 bases). The V end was cut by 0 bases, the J end by 4 bases, with 16 bases between. Germline V gene data show CDR1 as LNHNV and CDR2 as YYDKDF (reference sequence). CDR3 length: 17 residues. For the CDR3, the DNA is TGTGCCACCAGCAGAGATTGGGGGCGTCGGGTAAATCAGCCCCAGCATTTT. Translated, it gives CATSRDWGRRVNQPQHF.

The rearrangement joins TRBV29-1 to TRBJ2-3; the D gene is possibly TRBD2 (6 bases). V was pared by 3 bases and J by 2 bases, with 12 bases between. The CDR3 loop spans 14 amino acids. CDR1 and CDR2 (germline): SQVTM, ANQGSEA. The DNA of the CDR3 is TGCAGCGTTGATAAGGGACTGAACACAGATACGCAGTATTTT. It specifies CSVDKGLNTDTQYF.

This chain uses TRBV12-5 with TRBJ1-5; 9 nucleotides line up with TRBD1. J gave up 2 bases and V 6 bases, and 14 bases lay outside the gene matches. The CDR3 has 18 amino acids. Per germline, CDR1 LGHNT and CDR2 FRNRAP. CDR3 sequence: CASGLVSTGGGGNQPQHF. CDR3 DNA: TGTGCTAGTGGCTTAGTCTCGACAGGGGGGGGTGGCAATCAGCCCCAGCATTTT.

This chain links TRBV19 with TRBJ1-2; weak D call: TRBD1 (5 bases). The V end was cut by 3 bases, the J end by 7 bases, with 12 bases between. The CDR3 extends over 13 amino acids. Germline-derived CDR1 and CDR2 are LNHDA and SQIVND (reference sequence). CDR3 nucleotide sequence: TGTGCCAGTAGTATCCGGACAATGGGTGGCTACACCTTC. Amino acid sequence: CASSIRTMGGYTF. Supplemented by reference TRBV19 and TRBJ1-2, the full variable domain reads DGGITQSPKYLFRKEGQNVTLSCEQNLNHDAMYWYRQDPGQGLRLIYYSQIVNDFQKGDIAEGYSVSREKKESFPLTVTSAQKNPTAFYLCASSIRTMGGYTFGSGTRLTVV.